Each of the 31 T cell receptor beta chains below was sequenced from the same sample in a study of control samples from healthy donors and cancer patients. Clones were sequenced by immunoSEQ multiplex PCR, and TCRdb holds only the in-frame ones, with some missing. This table has about 180,000 clones, over 85% appearing once. Sequenced material: blood. These receptors were collected from a man aged 30 to 39 in good health.

V and J are TRBV5-1 and TRBJ2-3; D might be TRBD1 (6 bases). CDR3 length: 14 amino acids. With 2 bases removed from V and 5 bases from J, the gap between germline ends came to 12 bases. Germline V lookup: CDR1 SGHRS, CDR2 YFSETQ. The CDR3 region is CASSLTGSGDTQYF. CDR3 DNA: TGCGCCAGCAGCTTAACAGGGTCCGGAGATACGCAGTATTTT.

The V call is TRBV7-9, the J call TRBJ2-1; 9 bases map to TRBD2. CDR3 size: 15 residues. V dropped 1 base and J dropped 7; count of bases not matched to a gene: 5. Germline CDR1 SEHNR, CDR2 FQNEAQ (reference sequence). The CDR3 DNA reads as TGTGCCAGCAGCTTAGTACTAGCGGGTTTGAATGAGCAGTTCTTC. Residues: CASSLVLAGLNEQFF.

The chain couples TRBV9 to TRBJ2-3; TRBD2 aligns across 12 bases. This CDR3 contains 15 residues. V lost 2 bases, J lost 5 bases, and 3 bases stayed unmatched. Germline V gene sequence: CDR1 SGDLS, CDR2 YYNGEE. As DNA, the CDR3 is TGTGCCAGCAGCGTTTCTAGCGGGAGGGGAGATACGCAGTATTTT. This translates into CASSVSSGRGDTQYF.

The V and J genes are TRBV19 and TRBJ2-7; 11 bases are a match to TRBD2. V dropped 5 bases and J dropped 0; count of bases not matched to a gene: 3. Germline V gene sequence: CDR1 LNHDA, CDR2 SQIVND (reference sequence). The CDR3 is 15 amino acids. CDR3 protein: CASSATSGVSYEQYF. CDR3 nucleotides: TGTGCCAGTAGTGCGACTAGCGGGGTCTCCTACGAGCAGTACTTC.

The chain combines TRBV6-2 or TRBV6-3 with TRBJ1-2; tentatively, D is TRBD1 (5 bases). CDR3 length: 17 amino acids. Germline lookup yields CDR1 MNHEY and CDR2 SVGEGT. Deletions cut 0 bases from V and 8 bases from J, with 22 bases between. The CDR3 region has the DNA TGTGCCAGCAGTTACTCGATTTCAGGGCGGCCCTCTATCGGCTACACCTTC. It yields the protein CASSYSISGRPSIGYTF.

The gene calls are TRBV7-8 and TRBJ2-3; D not resolved. This CDR3 comprises 14 residues. Germline V lookup: CDR1 SGHVS, CDR2 FQNEAQ. Trimming took 11 bases from V and 2 from J, leaving 17 bases between them. The CDR3 DNA reads TGTGCCGCAGCCCCGGCCCGACACACAGATACGCAGTATTTT. As protein: CAAAPARHTDTQYF.

The genes are TRBV7-2 and TRBJ1-3, with 7 bases aligning to TRBD1. The CDR3 extends over 15 amino acids. In germline, CDR1 is SGHTA, CDR2 FQGNSA. V trimming: 4 bases; J trimming: 4 bases; junction bases outside the gene matches: 7. The CDR3 coding sequence is TGTGCCAGCAGCTCCGACAGGGTGACCGGAAACACCATATATTTT. Protein product: CASSSDRVTGNTIYF.

The chain employs TRBV30 and TRBJ2-3; the D gene is possibly TRBD2 (6 bases). There are 14 residues in the CDR3. Germline CDR1 and CDR2: GTSNPN and SVGIG (reference sequence). Between the trimmed V and J ends, which lost 2 bases and 1 base, there was a span of 10 bases. The CDR3 region has the DNA TGTGCCTGGAGTCAAACTAGCCGCACAGATACGCAGTATTTT. Amino acids: CAWSQTSRTDTQYF.

This clone occurred a few times. The rearrangement uses TRBV5-6 and TRBJ1-1; no definite D call. The germline CDR1 and CDR2 sequences are SGHDT and YYEEEE. V lost 3 bases to trimming and J lost 7 bases, with 7 bases between them. The CDR3 is 11 residues long. CDR3 DNA sequence: TGTGCCAGCAGCTCGGAGCTTGAAGCTTTCTTT. Its translation is CASSSELEAFF.

The gene calls are TRBV7-9 and TRBJ1-2; 8 bases align to TRBD1. The CDR3 length is 15 residues. V gave up 5 bases and J gave up 4 bases; unmatched junction bases: 9. Per germline, CDR1 SEHNR and CDR2 FQNEAQ (reference sequence). The CDR3 DNA reads as TGTGCCAGCAGCACAGGACAGGGCGGTACCTATGGCTACACCTTC. Protein: CASSTGQGGTYGYTF.

The rearrangement joins TRBV27 to TRBJ1-1; D unclear. Trimming took 0 bases from V and 4 from J, leaving 9 bases between them. Per germline, CDR1 MNHEY and CDR2 SMNVEV (reference sequence). The CDR3 is 14 residues long. CDR3 sequence: CASSLSDRGTEAFF. CDR3 coding DNA: TGTGCCAGCAGTTTATCGGACCGGGGCACTGAAGCTTTCTTT.

The J gene is TRBJ1-1, the V gene TRBV4-2; a possible D gene is TRBD1 (5 bases). The CDR3 runs 16 residues. Germline V gives CDR1 LGHNA, CDR2 YNFKEQ. V lost 0 bases to trimming and J lost 6 bases, with 17 bases between them. This CDR3 reads CASSQDLGSGWSEAFF. The CDR3 DNA reads TGTGCCAGCAGCCAAGATTTGGGCTCAGGGTGGTCTGAAGCTTTCTTT.

This chain joins TRBV27 and TRBJ2-7; D remains ambiguous. The V gene lost 3 bases and the J gene lost 2 bases, with 11 bases spanning the gap. Looked up from germline, CDR1 is MNHEY and CDR2 is SMNVEV (reference sequence). The CDR3 contains 14 residues. The CDR3 nucleotides read TGTGCCAGCAGTTTTGGGCAGGCCGCCTACGAGCAGTACTTC. Its protein is CASSFGQAAYEQYF.

The chain combines TRBV20-1 with TRBJ1-1; TRBD1 agrees at 9 bases. Trimming took 5 bases from V and 1 from J; bases not matched to a gene: 17. CDR3 length equals 18 residues. Germline CDR1 and CDR2: DFQATT and SNEGSKA (reference sequence). CDR3 amino acids: CSARGTGSRRRGNTEAFF. Written as DNA, the CDR3 is TGCAGTGCTCGTGGGACAGGGTCTCGGCGCCGGGGGAACACTGAAGCTTTCTTT.

This sequence joins TRBV19 and TRBJ2-1, with 8 bases that match TRBD1. CDR1 and CDR2 from the germline V gene are LNHDA and SQIVND (reference sequence). CDR3 length: 13 residues. The J segment lost 12 bases and the V segment lost 5 bases, leaving 9 bases of the junction unmatched. CDR3 region: CASSSSGGRGQFF. CDR3 nucleotide sequence: TGTGCCAGTAGTTCCTCAGGGGGCAGGGGGCAGTTCTTC.

CDR3 loop: CASSLVLSYEQYF. In DNA, the CDR3 is TGTGCCAGCAGCTTAGTATTGAGTTACGAGCAGTACTTC. The V and J genes are TRBV11-2 and TRBJ2-7; D gene ambiguous. CDR1 and CDR2 from the germline V gene are SGHAT and FQNNGV. V gave up 1 base and J gave up 4 bases, with 8 bases separating them. This CDR3 spans 13 amino acids.

This chain joins TRBV6-5 and TRBJ1-1; D is uncertain. V was trimmed by 2 bases and J by 1 base, leaving 8 bases between them. Germline V gene lookup returns CDR1 MNHEY and CDR2 SVGAGI. The CDR3 has 14 amino acids. The CDR3 DNA reads TGTGCCAGCAGTTACCGTGGACCGAACACTGAAGCTTTCTTT. Translating gives CASSYRGPNTEAFF.

The chain combines TRBV5-5 with TRBJ2-3, with TRBD2 identical over 11 bases. This CDR3 has 19 amino acids. V was pared by 3 bases and J by 6 bases, with 18 bases of the junction left unmatched. Looked up from germline, CDR1 is SGHKS and CDR2 is YYEKEE (reference sequence). DNA for the CDR3: TGTGCCAGCAGCTACCTACTAGCGGGAGAAGGGGGCTACCGGGATACGCAGTATTTT. Translating gives CASSYLLAGEGGYRDTQYF.

This clone was picked up one time. The V call is TRBV5-1, the J call TRBJ2-7, with D perhaps matching TRBD2 (7 bases). V lost 4 bases, J lost 1 base, and 12 bases lay in between. Germline V gene lookup returns CDR1 SGHRS and CDR2 YFSETQ. CDR3 length equals 14 residues. The CDR3 region is CASSIEGGSYEQYF. The CDR3 bases are TGCGCCAGCAGCATAGAGGGGGGGTCCTACGAGCAGTACTTC.

This clone was detected only a few times. This chain uses TRBV28 with TRBJ1-1, with D possibly being TRBD1 (6 bases). Trimming left V 7 bases short and J 3 bases short, with 15 bases between. CDR1 and CDR2 (germline): MDHEN, SYDVKM. The length of the CDR3 is 14 residues. The CDR3 protein is CASTMAGAYTEAFF. CDR3 DNA sequence: TGTGCCAGCACTATGGCGGGGGCGTACACTGAAGCTTTCTTT.

The gene calls are TRBV18 and TRBJ2-3; weak D call: TRBD1 (6 bases). This CDR3 spans 19 amino acids. CDR1 is KGHSH and CDR2 is LQKENI in the germline V gene. V gave up 5 bases and J gave up 2 bases, with 26 bases separating them. The chain's CDR3 is CASSTRVVRGTSSTDTQYF. Here the CDR3 DNA reads TGTGCCAGCTCAACGAGAGTGGTCAGAGGGACAAGCTCCACAGATACGCAGTATTTT.

In this sample, this clone turned up once. The chain links TRBV7-9 to TRBJ2-7, with 8 bases aligning to TRBD1. V lost 0 bases and J lost 5; bases outside the gene matches: 6. The germline V gene has CDR1 SEHNR and CDR2 FQNEAQ (reference sequence). The CDR3 sequence is 15 residues long. The CDR3 reads CASSLAQGAVDEQYF. DNA for the CDR3: TGTGCCAGCAGCTTAGCTCAGGGGGCGGTCGACGAGCAGTACTTC. Drawing the rest from reference TRBV7-9 and TRBJ2-7, the complete variable domain is DTGVSQNPRHKITKRGQNVTFRCDPISEHNRLYWYRQTLGQGPEFLTYFQNEAQLEKSRLLSDRFSAERPKGSFSTLEIQRTEQGDSAMYLCASSLAQGAVDEQYFGPGTRLTVT.

The rearrangement joins TRBV6-5 to TRBJ1-1; tentatively, D is TRBD1 (5 bases). V lost 5 bases and J 8 bases, leaving 12 bases between the germline ends. Germline values: CDR1 MNHEY, CDR2 SVGAGI. This CDR3 spans 12 amino acids. CDR3 sequence reads: CASSPRGDEAFF. In nucleotides, the CDR3 is TGTGCCAGCAGTCCCCGGGGGGACGAAGCTTTCTTT.

The chain uses TRBV11-2 and TRBJ1-6; tentatively, D is TRBD1 (6 bases). Germline V CDR1 and CDR2: SGHAT, FQNNGV. V was pared by 1 base and J by 9 bases, with 16 bases between. This CDR3 has 16 residues. The CDR3 loop reads CASSLGSTGRSSPLHF. The CDR3 DNA is TGTGCCAGCAGCTTAGGGAGCACAGGGCGGAGTTCACCCCTCCACTTT. Full variable domain (missing parts from reference TRBV11-2 and TRBJ1-6): EAGVAQSPRYKIIEKRQSVAFWCNPISGHATLYWYQQILGQGPKLLIQFQNNGVVDDSQLPKDRFSAERLKGVDSTLKIQPAKLEDSAVYLCASSLGSTGRSSPLHFGNGTRLTVT.

This clone was recorded a few times. The chain recombines TRBV15 with TRBJ2-7, with TRBD1 matching over 8 bases. The CDR3 consists of 16 residues. Trimming removed 3 bases from V and 0 bases from J; junction bases left unmatched: 7. Germline loops: CDR1 LNHNV, CDR2 YYDKDF (reference sequence). CDR3 residues: CATSSLWTGSSYEQYF. The CDR3, as DNA: TGTGCCACCAGCAGCCTTTGGACAGGGAGCTCCTACGAGCAGTACTTC.

This CDR3 reads CASSLGWDEQFF. DNA of the CDR3: TGTGCCAGCAGCCTCGGATGGGATGAGCAGTTCTTC. This rearrangement joins TRBV7-2 to TRBJ2-1, with D uncertain. V was clipped by 5 bases and J by 8 bases, with 10 bases between them. This CDR3 comprises 12 residues. Germline V gene lookup returns CDR1 SGHTA and CDR2 FQGNSA.

The chain combines TRBV7-2 with TRBJ2-2; tentatively, D is TRBD1 (5 bases). The germline V gene encodes CDR1 SGHTA and CDR2 FQGNSA. This CDR3 comprises 13 residues. With 6 bases removed from V and 5 bases from J, the gap between germline ends came to 10 bases. The CDR3 loop is CASRGDRTGELFF. The CDR3 nucleotides are TGTGCCAGCAGAGGAGACAGAACCGGGGAGCTGTTTTTT.

The gene calls are TRBV9 and TRBJ2-1, with no clear D. The CDR3 is 13 amino acids. Trimming took off 4 bases at V and 0 bases at J, with 5 bases between the two ends. Germline loops: CDR1 SGDLS, CDR2 YYNGEE. CDR3 DNA sequence: TGTGCCAGCAGCCCCAGCTCCTACAATGAGCAGTTCTTC. Amino acids: CASSPSSYNEQFF.

The CDR3 DNA follows: TGTGCCAGCAGTCCAGGGTCCTATGGCTACACCTTC. Residues: CASSPGSYGYTF. This chain uses TRBV27 with TRBJ1-2, with D possibly TRBD1 on 5 matching bases. The CDR3 covers 12 residues. Germline CDR1 reads MNHEY; CDR2 reads SMNVEV (reference sequence). Trimming removed 5 bases from V and 4 bases from J, with 8 bases in between.

This chain connects TRBV4-1 to TRBJ2-7, with 7 bases fitting TRBD1. The germline CDR1 and CDR2 sequences are MGHRA and YSYEKL. The CDR3 is 14 amino acids. Trimming cost V 5 bases and J 4 bases; bases outside gene matches: 8. For the CDR3, the DNA is TGCGCCAGCAGCGTGACCGGGACAGAATACGAGCAGTACTTC. Its protein product is CASSVTGTEYEQYF.

This clone was recorded once. The chain is built from TRBV6-5 and TRBJ1-2; D call uncertain. The V gene's germline CDR1 is MNHEY and CDR2 SVGAGI. The length of the CDR3 is 12 residues. V was pared by 4 bases and J by 5 bases, with 8 bases between. CDR3 sequence reads: CASSSKSYGYTF. CDR3 DNA sequence: TGTGCCAGCAGTTCAAAGAGTTATGGCTACACCTTC.